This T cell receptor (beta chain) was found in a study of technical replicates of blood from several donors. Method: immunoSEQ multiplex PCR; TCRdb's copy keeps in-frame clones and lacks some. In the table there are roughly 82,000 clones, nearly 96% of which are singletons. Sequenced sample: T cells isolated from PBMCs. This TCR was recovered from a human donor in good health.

CDR3 in amino acids: CASSESSGFYNEQFF. The DNA of the CDR3 is TGTGCCAGCAGTGAATCTAGCGGGTTCTACAATGAGCAGTTCTTC. The rearrangement uses TRBV6-1 and TRBJ2-1, with 8 bases aligning to TRBD2. CDR3 length: 15 amino acids. Unmatched junction bases numbered 3, after V lost 2 bases and J lost 3 bases. Germline CDR1 is MNHNS and CDR2 is SASEGT.